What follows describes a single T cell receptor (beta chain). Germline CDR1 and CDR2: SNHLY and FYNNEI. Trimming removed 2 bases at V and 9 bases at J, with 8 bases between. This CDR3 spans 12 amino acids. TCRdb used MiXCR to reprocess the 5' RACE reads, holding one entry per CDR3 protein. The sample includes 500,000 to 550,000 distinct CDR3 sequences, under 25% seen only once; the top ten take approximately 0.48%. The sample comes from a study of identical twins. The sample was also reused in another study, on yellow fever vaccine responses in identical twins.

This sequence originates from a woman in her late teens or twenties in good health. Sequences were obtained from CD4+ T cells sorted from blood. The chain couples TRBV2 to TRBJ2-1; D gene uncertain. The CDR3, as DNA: TGTGCCAGCAGTGAACGTGTCGGTGAGCAGTTCTTC. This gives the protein CASSERVGEQFF.